The text below deals with one T cell receptor (beta chain). This clonotype was observed at least ten times. The clone's antigen remains unknown. No base-level quality is on record; no much larger clone is a single base apart. From the cysteine up to the phenylalanine, the CDR3 has a length of 15 residues. The read is trimmed to its CDR3 DNA, 45 bases read in frame from base 1. Trimming takes 5 bases off V and 7 bases off J; junction bases not matched to a gene: 9. CDR1 SEHNR and CDR2 FQNEAQ were looked up in the germline V gene (reference sequence). These data originate in a study of T cells in Graves' hyperthyroidism and ophthalmopathy (dated by TCRdb to 2018 to 2020). Context from the whole study: Peripheral blood samples were taken at the time of initial diagnosis, prior to any treatment. To identify TCR V-J signatures that set the groups apart, the researchers used a discovery cohort of approximately 98 patients, made up of 40 to 45 with Graves' ophthalmopathy and some 60 with stable Graves' hyperthyroidism. Prospective prediction of ophthalmopathy was tested in an independent validation cohort of fewer than 20 hyperthyroidism patients and 17 patients who later progressed to ophthalmopathy. The 75 to 100 discovery patients were divided at random into training and test sets in a 7:3 ratio. In several Graves' hyperthyroidism patients, the study also compared T-cell repertoires from thyroid tissue with T-cell repertoires from blood. After blood sampling, hyperthyroidism patients were treated with methimazole at a starting dose of 30 mg daily, and ophthalmopathy patients were treated with high-dose intravenous methylprednisolone. The paper reports TCR Vbeta CDR3 sequencing of approximately 140 peripheral blood samples: fewer than 50 ophthalmopathy, around 80 hyperthyroidism and approximately 17 progressor patients. Here is what the overall study found, with its caveats: Ophthalmopathy was separated from stable hyperthyroidism by a 13 V-J signature model, with around 90% sensitivity and 81% to 82% specificity obtained in cross-validation and 80%/75% obtained in testing. Sample size was not statistically predetermined, and blinding of investigators to group allocation was not performed. In validation, the model predicted progression to ophthalmopathy with around 71% sensitivity and approximately 72% specificity, a median of approximately 6.5 months before onset. Blood samples also contained most of the expanded thyroid clonotypes (frequency above 0.001), which suggests that blood repertoires may reflect thyroid immune responses.

Graves' hyperthyroidism was defined as stable when no progression to ophthalmopathy occurred over 18 months of follow-up. Hyperthyroidism patients were newly diagnosed, had a disease duration of under 2 months, and were aged 18 to 65 years. Any patient with an uncontrolled infection, another autoimmune disease, pregnancy or lactation was excluded. Diagnoses were established on the basis of clinical symptoms, serum thyroxine and TRAb, thyroid ultrasound, and orbital computed tomography. PBMCs were separated from roughly 10 ml of fresh peripheral blood using Ficoll-Paque density gradient centrifugation. Total RNA was extracted with Trizol reagent, and quality was checked on an Agilent 2100 Bioanalyzer. TCR beta CDR3 regions were amplified from RNA transcripts. A first-round RT-PCR of the TCR CDR3 used the HTBI primer set with the Qiagen OneStep RT-PCR kit. Libraries were constructed in a second round of multiplex PCR, after which size selection and purification were carried out. Paired-end sequencing of the libraries was performed with 100 bp reads on an Illumina HiSeq2000. Per the original workflow: Raw data were processed with SOAPnuke, discarding reads with adapters, uncalled bases, mean Phred below 15, or no exact constant-primer or identifier match. High-quality paired reads were merged with COPE v1.2.5, and unique nucleotide sequences were defined as clonotypes. Clonotypes were aligned to IMGT TRBV, TRBD and TRBJ reference segments using MiTCR v1.1. Only V-J combinations with frequency above 0.0001, covering 99% to 99.2% of repertoires, were analysed. The TCS score was defined as F50 (clonal expansion) divided by E x V (chaos), with BLOSUM62-based TCRdist calculated between CDR3 peptides within each V-J. Welch's t-statistics and random forest reduced approximately 520 V-J features to 10 to 15, which were used in a naive Bayes classifier (R e1071). The public reads were reanalyzed by TCRdb: fastp trimming at Q25, MiXCR alignment, in-frame beta chains only. Each CDR3 protein gets just one entry, which takes the most common genes and DNA from the rows behind it. TCRdb assigned the V and J calls; the authors' analysis was not used. The sample data list about 200,000 distinct CDR3 sequences, and around 17% of these were observed just once. Roughly 55% of the sample rests with the top ten.

The material sequenced was blood. This sequence was found in a woman between 50 and 59 years old with Graves' hyperthyroidism. The receptor chain draws on TRBV7-9 and TRBJ2-3; 10 of the junction bases match TRBD2. The nucleotide sequence reads as follows: TGTGCCAGCAGCACCCTAGCGGGAGTAGGATATACGCAGTATTTT. Translated, this is CASSTLAGVGYTQYF.